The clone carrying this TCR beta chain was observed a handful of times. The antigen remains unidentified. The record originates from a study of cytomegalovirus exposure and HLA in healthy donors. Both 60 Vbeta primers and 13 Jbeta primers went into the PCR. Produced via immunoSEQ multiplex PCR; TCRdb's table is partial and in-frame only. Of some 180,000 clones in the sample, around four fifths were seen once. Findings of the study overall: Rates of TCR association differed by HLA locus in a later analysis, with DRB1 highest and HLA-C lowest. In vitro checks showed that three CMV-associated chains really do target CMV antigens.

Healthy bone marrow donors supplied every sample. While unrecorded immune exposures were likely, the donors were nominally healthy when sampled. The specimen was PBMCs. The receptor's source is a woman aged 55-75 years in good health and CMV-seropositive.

This CDR3 is CASSLSSGRVEQFF. The CDR3 DNA is TGTGCCAGCAGCTTGTCTAGCGGGAGGGTTGAGCAGTTCTTC. The chain combines TRBV5-6 with TRBJ2-1; TRBD2 matches at 12 bases. In germline, CDR1 is SGHDT, CDR2 YYEEEE. The length of the CDR3 is 14 residues. V lost 1 base and J lost 9; bases outside the gene matches: 2.